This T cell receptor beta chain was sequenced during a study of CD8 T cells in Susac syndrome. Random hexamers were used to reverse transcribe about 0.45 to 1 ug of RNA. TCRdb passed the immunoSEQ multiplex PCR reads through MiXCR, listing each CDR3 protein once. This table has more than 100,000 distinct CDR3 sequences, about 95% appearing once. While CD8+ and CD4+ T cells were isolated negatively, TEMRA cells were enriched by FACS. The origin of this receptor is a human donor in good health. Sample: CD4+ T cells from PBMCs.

The CDR3 sequence: CASSSPVIAGGYAGYEQYF. Here the CDR3 DNA reads TGTGCCAGCAGTTCCCCGGTGATAGCGGGAGGTTACGCTGGGTACGAGCAGTACTTC. This chain links TRBV28 with TRBJ2-7; 10 bases line up with TRBD2. Losses at the gene ends were 4 bases for V and 4 bases for J; bases not matched to a gene: 19. Germline lookup yields CDR1 MDHEN and CDR2 SYDVKM. There are 19 residues in the CDR3.